This TCR beta chain emerged from a study of blood T cell repertoires in COVID-19. Study at large: Samples representing acute and convalescent COVID-19 were sourced from the United States, Italy and Spain.

This CDR3 comprises 15 residues. Looked up from germline, CDR1 is MDHEN and CDR2 is SYDVKM. Trimming removed 6 bases from V and 0 bases from J; junction bases left unmatched: 8. Per the study methods: Cell counts per sample came from amplifying reference gene primers. Sequenced by immunoSEQ multiplex PCR; TCRdb stores in-frame clones only, minus some. That table furnishes V, J and clone size, whereas the DNA furnished D and trimming. The sample lists 350,000 or so clones, roughly 90% occurring once. The clonotype comes from a woman in her twenties or thirties who had been exposed to COVID-19. Sequenced input: PBMCs or T cells enriched from blood (not recorded which). The J gene is TRBJ2-7, the V gene TRBV28, with 7 nucleotides matching TRBD1. The CDR3 protein is CASRYGQDLSYEQYF. The CDR3 nucleotides read TGTGCCAGCAGATATGGACAGGACCTCTCCTACGAGCAGTACTTC.